The 30 T cell receptor beta chains below come from one sample, sequenced in a study of a mutant IDH1 vaccine in newly diagnosed glioma. Sequenced by immunoSEQ multiplex PCR; TCRdb stores in-frame clones only, minus some. Of around 56,000 clones listed, roughly 81% were seen once; the top ten hold 7.5% to 10%. Their cognate antigens are unknown. Time point in this sample: week 23, last vaccination. With topical imiquimod, each dose of the vaccine consisted of 300 ug of mutant IDH1 20-mer peptide. Here the sequenced sample was PBMCs, taken from a glioma patient whose treatment included an IDH1 peptide vaccine. The receptors were sampled from a woman aged 40 to 50 with glioma. Some clones in this sample may be carry-over from other donors' samples.

This clone was detected only once. The chain carries TRBV19 and TRBJ1-2, with TRBD1 identical over 7 bases. CDR3 length equals 15 residues. V was clipped by 3 bases and J by 2 bases; unmatched bases: 6. Germline lookup yields CDR1 LNHDA and CDR2 SQIVND (reference sequence). The CDR3 sequence: CASSIQTGPNYGYTF. CDR3 bases: TGTGCCAGTAGTATTCAGACAGGGCCCAACTATGGCTACACCTTC. The whole variable domain, remainder taken from reference TRBV19 and TRBJ1-2, is DGGITQSPKYLFRKEGQNVTLSCEQNLNHDAMYWYRQDPGQGLRLIYYSQIVNDFQKGDIAEGYSVSREKKESFPLTVTSAQKNPTAFYLCASSIQTGPNYGYTFGSGTRLTVV.

V and J are TRBV6-6 and TRBJ1-5; D is uncertain. Trimming took off 0 bases at V and 1 base at J, with 4 bases between the two ends. Germline V gene data show CDR1 as MNHNY and CDR2 as SVGAGI (reference sequence). This CDR3 region has 14 residues. For the CDR3, the DNA is TGTGCCAGCAGTTACTCGGGGAGCAATCAGCCCCAGCATTTT. Protein: CASSYSGSNQPQHF.

This clone occurred once. The V and J genes are TRBV6-1 and TRBJ2-7, with 7 bases lining up with TRBD1. V shed 1 base, J shed 3 bases, and the junction held 3 bases outside the gene matches. This CDR3 has 14 residues. Per the germline V gene, CDR1 is MNHNS and CDR2 is SASEGT. CDR3 nucleotides: TGTGCCAGCAGTGAAGGGACAGGCGGCTACGAGCAGTACTTC. Protein sequence: CASSEGTGGYEQYF.

V and J are TRBV27 and TRBJ2-3; D not resolved. Between the trimmed V and J ends, which lost 5 bases and 4 bases, there was a span of 13 bases. The CDR3 covers 14 residues. Germline CDR1 reads MNHEY; CDR2 reads SMNVEV (reference sequence). In nucleotides, the CDR3 is TGTGCCAGCAGTCCATCTCTGGGTTCAGATACGCAGTATTTT. This encodes CASSPSLGSDTQYF.

DNA for the CDR3: TGCGCCAGCAGCCAAACAGGTGCCTACTCTGGAAACACCATATATTTT. Encoded protein: CASSQTGAYSGNTIYF. The chain recombines TRBV4-3 with TRBJ1-3; D perhaps matches TRBD1 (5 bases). CDR1 LGHNA and CDR2 YSLEER come from the germline V gene. V lost 2 bases, J lost 0 bases, and 11 bases lay in between. The CDR3 has 16 amino acids.

V usage is TRBV4-3 and J usage is TRBJ1-2; D is possibly TRBD1 (6 bases). V was clipped by 4 bases and J by 6 bases, with 21 bases between them. This CDR3 comprises 16 residues. The germline V gene encodes CDR1 LGHNA and CDR2 YSLEER. CDR3 protein: CASSRIKSTGSDGYTF. The DNA for the CDR3 is TGCGCCAGCAGCCGAATAAAAAGTACAGGGTCCGATGGCTACACCTTC.

This clone was seen just once. The chain has TRBV7-9 and TRBJ1-2; 10 bases are a match to TRBD1. The CDR3 contains 16 residues. Looked up from germline, CDR1 is SEHNR and CDR2 is FQNEAQ (reference sequence). V was pared by 7 bases and J by 4 bases, with 12 bases of the junction left unmatched. In DNA form, the CDR3 reads TGTGCCAGCACCGCTTCGCTGGACAGGGGGTTCTATGGCTACACCTTC. Translated: CASTASLDRGFYGYTF.

V is TRBV5-1 and J is TRBJ1-1, with 8 bases identical to TRBD1. Germline V gene lookup returns CDR1 SGHRS and CDR2 YFSETQ. The CDR3 is 15 amino acids. V gave up 3 bases and J gave up 2 bases; unmatched junction bases: 6. CDR3 sequence: CASSYRGGPNTEAFF. Here the CDR3 DNA reads TGCGCCAGCAGCTACAGGGGGGGACCAAACACTGAAGCTTTCTTT.

This rearrangement joins TRBV30 to TRBJ1-2; D is possibly TRBD1 (5 bases). There are 13 residues in the CDR3. With 3 bases removed from V and 4 bases from J, the gap between germline ends came to 12 bases. Germline CDR1 is GTSNPN and CDR2 is SVGIG (reference sequence). CDR3 DNA sequence: TGTGCCTGGAGCCGGGGGGACGGCTATGGCTACACCTTC. Translating it yields CAWSRGDGYGYTF. Supplemented by reference TRBV30 and TRBJ1-2, the full variable domain reads SQTIHQWPATLVQPVGSPLSLECTVEGTSNPNLYWYRQAAGRGLQLLFYSVGIGQISSEVPQNLSASRPQDRQFILSSKKLLLSDSGFYLCAWSRGDGYGYTFGSGTRLTVV.

This chain uses TRBV14 with TRBJ1-2; D gene ambiguous. The CDR3 runs to 13 residues. CDR1 SGHDN and CDR2 FVKESK come from the germline V gene. Deletions cut 0 bases from V and 2 bases from J, with 4 bases between. The CDR3 sequence is CASSQEQNYGYTF. CDR3 nucleotide sequence: TGTGCCAGCAGCCAAGAACAAAACTATGGCTACACCTTC.

The chain links TRBV2 to TRBJ2-7, with TRBD1 identical over 12 bases. CDR1 and CDR2 (germline): SNHLY, FYNNEI. The CDR3 runs 18 residues. V lost 6 bases, J lost 3 bases, and 15 bases stayed unmatched. CDR3 sequence (DNA): TGTGCCAGCAGCACCGGGACAGGGGGCGGCGGAAAAGACTACGAGCAGTACTTC. Protein product: CASSTGTGGGGKDYEQYF.

The rearrangement links TRBV7-9 to TRBJ2-1; D is possibly TRBD2 (6 bases). CDR3 length: 16 amino acids. Germline-derived CDR1 and CDR2 are SEHNR and FQNEAQ (reference sequence). The V and J ends lost 5 bases and 8 bases respectively, with 22 bases between them. CDR3: CASSLQRDSGADEQFF. Written as DNA, the CDR3 is TGTGCCAGCAGCCTCCAGAGGGACTCCGGCGCGGATGAGCAGTTCTTC. Together with reference TRBV7-9 and TRBJ2-1, the CDR3 gives the full variable domain: DTGVSQNPRHKITKRGQNVTFRCDPISEHNRLYWYRQTLGQGPEFLTYFQNEAQLEKSRLLSDRFSAERPKGSFSTLEIQRTEQGDSAMYLCASSLQRDSGADEQFFGPGTRLTVL.

The chain couples TRBV30 to TRBJ2-2, with D possibly being TRBD1 (5 bases). V was pared by 2 bases and J by 3 bases, with 7 bases between. The germline V gene encodes CDR1 GTSNPN and CDR2 SVGIG (reference sequence). CDR3 length: 13 residues. The CDR3 DNA is TGTGCCTGGAGTAGCAGGGACACCGGGGAGCTGTTTTTT. This gives the protein CAWSSRDTGELFF.

This chain's CDR3 is CASSYRTYGYTF. The CDR3 bases are TGTGCCAGTAGTTACAGGACCTATGGCTACACCTTC. This chain joins TRBV19 and TRBJ1-2; a weak D match, TRBD1 (5 bases). Germline CDR1 is LNHDA and CDR2 is SQIVND (reference sequence). The V end lost 5 bases, the J end lost 4 bases, and 8 bases lay between the germline ends. The CDR3 sequence is 12 residues long. Filled out from reference TRBV19 and TRBJ1-2, the complete variable domain reads DGGITQSPKYLFRKEGQNVTLSCEQNLNHDAMYWYRQDPGQGLRLIYYSQIVNDFQKGDIAEGYSVSREKKESFPLTVTSAQKNPTAFYLCASSYRTYGYTFGSGTRLTVV.

V gene TRBV14 combines with J gene TRBJ2-1, with 9 bases that match TRBD1. Germline V gene sequence: CDR1 SGHDN, CDR2 FVKESK. CDR3 length equals 15 residues. The J segment lost 2 bases and the V segment lost 4 bases, leaving 3 bases of the junction unmatched. CDR3 in amino acids: CASSRTGGAYNEQFF. The CDR3 bases are TGTGCCAGCAGCCGAACAGGGGGCGCCTACAATGAGCAGTTCTTC.

The rearrangement uses TRBV29-1 and TRBJ2-4; TRBD1 matches at 7 bases. Trimming removed 6 bases from V and 3 bases from J; junction bases left unmatched: 5. The V gene's germline CDR1 is SQVTM and CDR2 ANQGSEA. This CDR3 spans 13 amino acids. The CDR3 DNA sequence: TGCAGCGTCTGGACAGGCGGCAAAAACATTCAGTACTTC. Its translation is CSVWTGGKNIQYF.

The chain links TRBV30 to TRBJ2-1; D ambiguous. Trimming stripped 0 bases from V and 8 bases from J, with 14 bases between. This CDR3 comprises 14 residues. Germline-derived CDR1 and CDR2 are GTSNPN and SVGIG (reference sequence). Written as DNA, the CDR3 is TGTGCCTGGAGTGTCTCTTTAGCAGTGCATGAGCAGTTCTTC. Encoded protein: CAWSVSLAVHEQFF.

V is TRBV29-1 and J is TRBJ2-3; D gene unclear. Looked up from germline, CDR1 is SQVTM and CDR2 is ANQGSEA. CDR3 length: 12 residues. V lost 7 bases, J lost 1 base, and 9 bases lay in between. The CDR3 here is CSGETGTDTQYF. CDR3 nucleotides: TGCAGCGGGGAAACCGGCACAGATACGCAGTATTTT.

V gene TRBV5-1 combines with J gene TRBJ1-1, with D possibly matching TRBD1 (5 bases). The CDR3 is 14 amino acids. Germline V gene sequence: CDR1 SGHRS, CDR2 YFSETQ. Deletions cut 0 bases from V and 5 bases from J, with 11 bases between. The CDR3 DNA reads TGCGCCAGCAGCTTGGCCGGGGGAAGGACTGAAGCTTTCTTT. Its translation: CASSLAGGRTEAFF.

This clone was counted once. The V gene is TRBV5-6, the J gene TRBJ2-3; TRBD2 agrees at 10 bases. V lost 6 bases to trimming and J lost 4 bases; unmatched junction nucleotides: 8. This CDR3 has 15 amino acids. Germline lookup yields CDR1 SGHDT and CDR2 YYEEEE. The CDR3 spells CASTDSGGFADTQYF. The CDR3 DNA sequence: TGTGCCAGCACCGATAGCGGGGGGTTCGCAGATACGCAGTATTTT.

The chain has TRBV7-9 and TRBJ1-6, with D perhaps TRBD1 (5 bases). CDR1 SEHNR and CDR2 FQNEAQ come from the germline V gene (reference sequence). The CDR3 has 13 amino acids. V dropped 7 bases and J dropped 7 bases, with 11 bases sitting between them. The CDR3 nucleotides are TGTGCCAGCACCATTCAGGGAAATTCACCCCTCCACTTT. This encodes CASTIQGNSPLHF.

This chain links TRBV7-8 with TRBJ2-5; D is unresolved. V lost 2 bases to trimming and J lost 5 bases, with 15 bases between them. Looked up from germline, CDR1 is SGHVS and CDR2 is FQNEAQ. The CDR3 consists of 15 residues. CDR3 protein: CASSLSTVKIETQYF. DNA for the CDR3: TGTGCCAGCAGCTTAAGTACGGTGAAGATTGAGACCCAGTACTTC. Full variable domain (rest looked up from reference TRBV7-8 and TRBJ2-5): GAGVSQSPRYKVAKRGQDVALRCDPISGHVSLFWYQQALGQGPEFLTYFQNEAQLDKSGLPSDRFFAERPEGSVSTLKIQRTQQEDSAVYLCASSLSTVKIETQYFGPGTRLLVL.

This sequence joins TRBV4-3 and TRBJ2-3; perhaps TRBD1 as D (6 bases). Germline V gene sequence: CDR1 LGHNA, CDR2 YSLEER. The V gene lost 0 bases and the J gene lost 4 bases, with 23 bases spanning the gap. The CDR3 sequence is 19 residues long. CDR3 loop: CASSQDAGVWSGTADTQYF. The CDR3 bases are TGCGCCAGCAGCCAAGATGCAGGGGTCTGGTCGGGCACCGCAGATACGCAGTATTTT.

The chain uses TRBV7-9 and TRBJ2-1; D may match TRBD1 or TRBD2 (5 bases each). Trimming removed 3 bases from V and 8 bases from J, with 20 bases in between. Germline V gives CDR1 SEHNR, CDR2 FQNEAQ (reference sequence). This CDR3 has 16 residues. CDR3 in amino acids: CASSFEGFSDGDEQFF. In nucleotides, the CDR3 is TGTGCCAGCAGCTTTGAGGGGTTTAGCGACGGCGATGAGCAGTTCTTC.

CDR3 amino acids: CASSLGSGGLYNEQFF. The CDR3 bases are TGTGCCAGCAGCTTGGGAAGCGGGGGCCTATACAATGAGCAGTTCTTC. The rearrangement links TRBV5-4 to TRBJ2-1; TRBD2 agrees at 8 bases. CDR1 SGHNT and CDR2 YYREEE come from the germline V gene (reference sequence). The CDR3 is made up of 16 amino acids. V shed 0 bases and J 4 bases; nucleotides not matched to a gene: 6. Based on the CDR3 plus reference TRBV5-4 and TRBJ2-1, the full variable domain is ETGVTQSPTHLIKTRGQQVTLRCSSQSGHNTVSWYQQALGQGPQFIFQYYREEENGRGNFPPRFSGLQFPNYSSELNVNALELDDSALYLCASSLGSGGLYNEQFFGPGTRLTVL.

The rearrangement uses TRBV2 and TRBJ1-5; unclear D gene. The V end lost 7 bases, the J end lost 4 bases, and 8 bases lay between the germline ends. There are 12 residues in the CDR3. Per the germline V gene, CDR1 is SNHLY and CDR2 is FYNNEI. CDR3 loop: CASNVGNQPQHF. As DNA, the CDR3 is TGTGCCAGCAACGTAGGGAATCAGCCCCAGCATTTT.

This rearrangement joins TRBV6-5 to TRBJ1-1; D is uncertain. The V end was cut by 3 bases, the J end by 5 bases, with 7 bases between. From germline, CDR1 is MNHEY and CDR2 SVGAGI. This CDR3 is built from 12 residues. The CDR3 region has the DNA TGTGCCAGCAGTTATGGGCGTACTGAAGCTTTCTTT. This translates into CASSYGRTEAFF.

The chain couples TRBV18 to TRBJ1-4; no firm D call. This CDR3 is 14 amino acids long. Trimming removed 2 bases at V and 6 bases at J, with 10 bases between. Germline-derived CDR1 and CDR2 are KGHSH and LQKENI. The CDR3 DNA follows: TGTGCCAGCTCACCAAGGCAGGTAGATGAAAAACTGTTTTTT. It is translated as CASSPRQVDEKLFF.

V usage is TRBV27 and J usage is TRBJ1-6; no clear D gene. The V end lost 7 bases, the J end lost 7 bases, and 23 bases lay between the germline ends. Germline V CDR1 and CDR2: MNHEY, SMNVEV (reference sequence). The CDR3 length is 17 residues. CDR3 DNA sequence: TGTGCCAGCACTTCACGGCAGGTCCTAGGTCTGAATTCACCCCTCCACTTT. Translated, it gives CASTSRQVLGLNSPLHF.

CDR3 bases: TGTGCCAGCAGCTTAGCGGCGGGGGCCTACGAGCAGTACTTC. Its translation: CASSLAAGAYEQYF. The genes are TRBV7-2 and TRBJ2-7, with TRBD2 matching over 7 bases. CDR1 SGHTA and CDR2 FQGNSA come from the germline V gene. The CDR3 has 14 amino acids. The V gene end was trimmed by 0 bases and the J gene end by 2 bases; junction bases not matched to a gene: 1.